The clone carrying this T cell receptor beta chain occurred many times. The data were obtained in a study of T cells in Graves' hyperthyroidism and ophthalmopathy. TCR beta CDR3 region amplification was performed from RNA transcripts. TCR CDR3 regions were first amplified by RT-PCR with HTBI primers. TCRdb recomputed calls from the multiplex PCR reads with MiXCR, one row per CDR3 protein. Of some 770,000 distinct CDR3 sequences in the sample, roughly 15% were seen once. The CDR3 extends over 15 amino acids. Trimming stripped 4 bases from V and 4 bases from J, with 18 bases between. Germline assignment: CDR1 SGHNT and CDR2 YYREEE (reference sequence).

The sample consisted of blood. This TCR derives from a man aged 18 to 30 with Graves' hyperthyroidism. This sequence joins TRBV5-4 and TRBJ2-7; D may be TRBD1 or TRBD2 (5 bases each). The CDR3 bases are TGTGCCAGCAGCCCTGGGGGAGTGGTGAGGTACGAGCAGTACTTC. Residues: CASSPGGVVRYEQYF. Full variable domain (remainder filled in from reference TRBV5-4 and TRBJ2-7): ETGVTQSPTHLIKTRGQQVTLRCSSQSGHNTVSWYQQALGQGPQFIFQYYREEENGRGNFPPRFSGLQFPNYSSELNVNALELDDSALYLCASSPGGVVRYEQYFGPGTRLTVT.